The rows below give T cell receptor beta chains drawn from one sample of a study of a mutant IDH1 vaccine in newly diagnosed glioma. What these receptors recognize is not known. Produced via immunoSEQ multiplex PCR; TCRdb's table is partial and in-frame only. This table holds 30,000 or so clones, about four fifths found once. Source: PBMCs, taken from a glioma patient whose treatment included an IDH1 peptide vaccine. The receptors shown here come from a man aged 40-49 years with glioma. Some clones in this sample may be carry-over from other donors' samples. The CDR3 runs from the conserved cysteine through the conserved F or W. A D gene is named only where the DNA matches it firmly. Clone size is shown for a subset of rows, as once, few, many or a class of expanded clone.

NA,NA,TRBJ1-6,TRBV7-9,CASSSTESSYNSPLHF,TGTGCCAGCAGCTCGACAGAGAGCTCCTATAATTCACCCCTCCACTTT
medium-sized,NA,TRBJ2-3,TRBV27,CASSFRGDTQYF,TGTGCCAGCAGTTTCCGTGGGGATACGCAGTATTTT
NA,NA,TRBJ1-6,TRBV7-9,CASSAVGGNSPLHF,TGTGCCAGCAGCGCAGTGGGGGGAAACTCACCCCTCCACTTT
few,NA,TRBJ1-5,TRBV7-6,CASSLSQGFQPQHF,TGTGCCAGCAGCTTATCGCAGGGTTTTCAGCCCCAGCATTTT
NA,TRBD1,TRBJ2-6,TRBV6-4,CASSVQGSRGYSGANVLTF,TGTGCCAGCAGTGTACAGGGGTCCAGGGGATATTCTGGGGCCAACGTCCTGACTTTC
once,NA,TRBJ1-1,TRBV19,CASSDRPRTEAFF,TGTGCCAGTAGTGACAGGCCGAGGACTGAAGCTTTCTTT
NA,TRBD1,TRBJ1-1,TRBV19,CASSAQGSTEAFF,TGTGCCAGTAGTGCACAGGGGAGCACTGAAGCTTTCTTT
NA,NA,TRBJ1-5,TRBV19,CASSSRADSNQPQHF,TGTGCCAGTAGTAGTAGGGCAGATAGCAATCAGCCCCAGCATTTT
NA,NA,TRBJ1-1,TRBV12-5,CASGLSQYTEAFF,TGTGCTAGTGGTTTGTCCCAGTACACTGAAGCTTTCTTT
NA,NA,TRBJ1-3,TRBV6-5,CASSYKEPGNTIYF,TGTGCCAGCAGTTATAAGGAACCTGGAAACACCATATATTTT
medium-sized,NA,TRBJ2-7,TRBV2,CASSPPDKTYEQYF,TGTGCCAGCAGCCCTCCGGACAAGACCTACGAGCAGTACTTC
once,NA,TRBJ1-2,TRBV4-2,CASSQVPLNHGYTF,TGTGCCAGCAGCCAAGTCCCACTAAACCATGGCTACACCTTC
once,NA,TRBJ2-5,TRBV7-2,CASNPGQGGETQYF,TGTGCCAGCAATCCGGGGCAGGGGGGGGAGACCCAGTACTTC
few,NA,TRBJ1-1,TRBV19,CASANTGFKDTEAFF,TGTGCCAGCGCTAATACAGGGTTTAAGGACACTGAAGCTTTCTTT
NA,NA,TRBJ1-6,TRBV11-1,CASSYSQGSLHF,TGTGCCAGCAGCTATTCACAGGGTTCCCTCCACTTT
NA,NA,TRBJ1-5,TRBV5-1,CASSPGPGSNQPQHF,TGCGCCAGCAGCCCGGGCCCAGGGAGCAATCAGCCCCAGCATTTT
NA,TRBD1,TRBJ1-6,TRBV2,CASSGQENSPLHF,TGTGCCAGCAGCGGACAGGAGAATTCACCCCTCCACTTT
NA,NA,TRBJ2-2,TRBV27,CASSFWGQDTGELFF,TGTGCCAGCAGTTTTTGGGGGCAGGACACCGGGGAGCTGTTTTTT
once,NA,TRBJ2-3,TRBV18,CASSPPSGRADTQYF,TGTGCCAGCTCACCACCAAGCGGGCGTGCGGATACGCAGTATTTT
NA,NA,TRBJ1-6,TRBV5-1,CASRTDGHNSPLHF,TGCGCCAGCCGGACCGACGGACATAATTCACCCCTCCACTTT
NA,TRBD2,TRBJ2-3,TRBV2,CASAGGRPSTDTQYF,TGTGCCAGCGCGGGGGGCCGACCTAGCACAGATACGCAGTATTTT
once,NA,TRBJ2-7,TRBV4-3,CASSQDVGMGEQYF,TGCGCCAGCAGCCAAGACGTCGGCATGGGAGAGCAGTACTTC
NA,NA,TRBJ2-7,TRBV14,CASSQDRSRDEQYF,TGTGCCAGCAGCCAAGACCGCTCTCGCGACGAGCAGTACTTC
NA,NA,TRBJ2-7,TRBV5-1,CASSSRVGDEQYF,TGCGCCAGCAGCTCGCGCGTTGGGGACGAGCAGTACTTC
few,NA,TRBJ1-6,TRBV10-2,CASSEKRSKTYNSPLHF,TGCGCCAGCAGTGAAAAAAGAAGCAAAACCTATAATTCACCCCTCCACTTT
NA,NA,TRBJ2-2,TRBV5-1,CASSLGWSGTGELFF,TGCGCCAGCAGCTTGGGCTGGTCGGGCACCGGGGAGCTGTTTTTT
NA,NA,TRBJ1-1,TRBV10-3,CAISSAFTDTEAFF,TGTGCCATCAGTTCGGCCTTCACCGACACTGAAGCTTTCTTT
large,TRBD1,TRBJ1-5,TRBV4-1,CASSQEGGQVNQPQHF,TGCGCCAGCAGCCAAGAGGGGGGACAGGTCAATCAGCCCCAGCATTTT
NA,TRBD1,TRBJ1-1,TRBV29-1,CSVEDLPGQGWTEAFF,TGCAGCGTTGAAGATCTACCCGGACAGGGTTGGACTGAAGCTTTCTTT
few,NA,TRBJ1-2,TRBV30,CAWSYPRAYGYTF,TGTGCCTGGAGTTACCCCAGGGCCTATGGCTACACCTTC
few,NA,TRBJ1-1,TRBV6-5,CASSPGSWGNTEAFF,TGTGCCAGCAGCCCCGGGTCCTGGGGCAACACTGAAGCTTTCTTT
NA,NA,TRBJ2-3,TRBV14,CASSQEPDHSTDTQYF,TGTGCCAGCAGCCAAGAGCCAGATCATAGCACAGATACGCAGTATTTT
few,NA,TRBJ1-1,TRBV27,CASRPGGNTEAFF,TGTGCCAGCAGGCCCGGGGGGAACACTGAAGCTTTCTTT
NA,NA,TRBJ1-5,TRBV7-9,CASSRDSFSNQPQHF,TGTGCCAGCAGCCGCGACAGCTTTAGCAATCAGCCCCAGCATTTT
NA,TRBD1,TRBJ1-2,TRBV19,CASSNPGQVIYGYTF,TGTGCCAGTAGTAACCCCGGACAGGTCATCTATGGCTACACCTTC
NA,TRBD2,TRBJ2-3,TRBV7-9,CASSFPSGGGTSTDTQYF,TGTGCCAGCAGCTTTCCCAGCGGGGGAGGGACTAGCACAGATACGCAGTATTTT
NA,NA,TRBJ2-7,TRBV28,CASSFLYYEQYF,TGTGCCAGCAGTTTTCTTTACTACGAGCAGTACTTC
NA,NA,TRBJ1-1,TRBV28,CASSLHGEGGTEAFF,TGTGCCAGCAGTTTGCATGGGGAGGGGGGGACTGAAGCTTTCTTT
NA,NA,TRBJ2-1,TRBV5-1,CASSLVVSHFYNEQFF,TGCGCCAGCAGCTTGGTGGTTAGCCACTTCTACAATGAGCAGTTCTTC